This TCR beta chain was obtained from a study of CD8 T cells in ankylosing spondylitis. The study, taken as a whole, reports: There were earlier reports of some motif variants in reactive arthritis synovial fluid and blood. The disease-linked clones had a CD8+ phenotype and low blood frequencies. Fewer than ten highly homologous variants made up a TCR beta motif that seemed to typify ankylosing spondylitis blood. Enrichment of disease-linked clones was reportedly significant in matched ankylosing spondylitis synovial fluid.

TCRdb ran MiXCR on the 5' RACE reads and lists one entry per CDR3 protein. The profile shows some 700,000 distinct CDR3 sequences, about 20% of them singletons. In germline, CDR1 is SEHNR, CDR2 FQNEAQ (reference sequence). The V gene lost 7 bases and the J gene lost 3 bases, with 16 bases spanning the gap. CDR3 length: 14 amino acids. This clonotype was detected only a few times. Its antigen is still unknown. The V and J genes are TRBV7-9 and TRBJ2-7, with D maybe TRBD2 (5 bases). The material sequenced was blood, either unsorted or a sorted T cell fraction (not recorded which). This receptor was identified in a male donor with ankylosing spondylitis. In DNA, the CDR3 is TGTGCCAGCACCCGGCTCGGGGTGGTCTACGAGCAGTACTTC. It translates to CASTRLGVVYEQYF.